What follows describes a single TCR beta chain. Its target is not known. The sample belongs to a study of cytomegalovirus exposure and HLA in healthy donors. Study outcomes and limitations: It was reported that TCR beta sequences correctly inferred the HLA-A and HLA-B alleles for most subjects. Presence/absence analysis assumed near-uniform sequencing depth across donors.

The PCR used 60 Vbeta and 13 Jbeta primers. In the authors' workflow: A later analysis tallied some 84 million unique TCR beta chains, about 12 million of them shared. The repertoire was sequenced with immunoSEQ multiplex PCR; TCRdb's copy has only in-frame clones and lacks some. D and trimming come from the DNA, and the V and J calls and clone size come from that table. The table records around 130,000 clones, about four fifths of them present only once. CDR3 size: 15 residues. Germline V CDR1 and CDR2: SEHNR, FQNEAQ (reference sequence). V lost 5 bases and J lost 5; bases outside the gene matches: 12.

This chain uses TRBV7-9 with TRBJ2-7, with TRBD1 identical over 7 bases. Specimen: PBMCs. This sequence was found in a woman aged 18-29 years in good health and CMV-seronegative. The CDR3 bases are TGTGCCAGCAGCCCCCCGACAGGGAATATCCACGAGCAGTACTTC. Translating gives CASSPPTGNIHEQYF.